This T cell receptor (beta chain) was captured by sequencing in a study of blood T cell repertoires in COVID-19. Study in general: COVID-19 samples, acute and convalescent, were from the United States, Italy and Spain.

The method was immunoSEQ multiplex PCR; TCRdb's version includes in-frame clones alone and lacks a portion of them. The sample lists 250,000 to 300,000 clones, 87% occurring once. The sequencing sample was made of peripheral blood. This clonotype was obtained from a woman aged 40 to 50 who had recovered from COVID-19.

The CDR3 bases are TGTGCCAGTAGGGGAGAGCCGCTCACCGGGGAGCTGTTTTTT. Translating gives CASRGEPLTGELFF. The V gene is TRBV19, the J gene TRBJ2-2; TRBD2 might be the D (5 bases). Trimming took 6 bases from V and 4 from J, leaving 12 bases between them. The CDR3 runs to 14 residues. Germline V CDR1 and CDR2: LNHDA, SQIVND (reference sequence).